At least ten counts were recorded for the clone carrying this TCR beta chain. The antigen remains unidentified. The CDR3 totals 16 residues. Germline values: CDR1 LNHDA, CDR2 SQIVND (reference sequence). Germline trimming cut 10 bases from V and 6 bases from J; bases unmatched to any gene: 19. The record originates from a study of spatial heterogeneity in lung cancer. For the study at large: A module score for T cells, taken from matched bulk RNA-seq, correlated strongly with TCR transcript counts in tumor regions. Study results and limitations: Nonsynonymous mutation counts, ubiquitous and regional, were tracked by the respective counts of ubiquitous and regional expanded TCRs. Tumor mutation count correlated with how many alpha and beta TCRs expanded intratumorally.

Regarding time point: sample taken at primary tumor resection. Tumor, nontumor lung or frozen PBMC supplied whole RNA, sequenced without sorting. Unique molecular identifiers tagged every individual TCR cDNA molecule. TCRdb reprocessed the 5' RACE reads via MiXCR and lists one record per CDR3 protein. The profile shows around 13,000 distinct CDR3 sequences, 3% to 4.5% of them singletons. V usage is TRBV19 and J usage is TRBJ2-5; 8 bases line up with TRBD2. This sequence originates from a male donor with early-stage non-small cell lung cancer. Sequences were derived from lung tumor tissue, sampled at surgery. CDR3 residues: CAIPTLRGGRRKTQYF. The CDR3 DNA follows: TGTGCCATACCAACGTTGCGCGGGGGGCGTCGGAAGACCCAGTACTTC.